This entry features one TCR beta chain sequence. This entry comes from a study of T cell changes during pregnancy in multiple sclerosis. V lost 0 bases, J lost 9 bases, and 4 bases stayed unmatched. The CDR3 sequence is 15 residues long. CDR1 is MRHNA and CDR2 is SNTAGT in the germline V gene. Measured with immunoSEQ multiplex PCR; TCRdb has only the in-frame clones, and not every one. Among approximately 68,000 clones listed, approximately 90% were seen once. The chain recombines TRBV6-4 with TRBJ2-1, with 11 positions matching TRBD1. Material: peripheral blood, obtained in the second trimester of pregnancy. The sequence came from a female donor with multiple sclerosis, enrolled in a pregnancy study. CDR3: CASSDSMDRGPEQFF. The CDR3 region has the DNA TGTGCCAGCAGTGACTCCATGGACAGGGGGCCTGAGCAGTTCTTC.